These 3 T cell receptor beta chains were all obtained from the same sample, sequenced in a study of OX40 agonist ivuxolimab in advanced cancers. The table came from immunoSEQ multiplex PCR; TCRdb's copy has only in-frame clones and leaves some out. The data show about 58,000 clones, with 85% to 90% seen just once and approximately 0.8% held by the top ten. The source material was CD4+ or CD8+ T cells sorted from blood, sampled in a trial of the OX40 agonist ivuxolimab. The receptors come from an adult with an advanced solid tumor such as melanoma, head and neck, liver or kidney cancer.

This chain uses TRBV7-3 with TRBJ2-1; 8 nucleotides align to TRBD2. The CDR3 is 16 residues long. Unmatched junction bases numbered 11, after V lost 5 bases and J lost 5 bases. The germline V gene has CDR1 SGHTA and CDR2 FQGTGA. The chain's CDR3 is CASSPLGLAGHNEQFF. CDR3 sequence (DNA): TGTGCCAGCAGCCCCCTCGGACTAGCTGGGCACAATGAGCAGTTCTTC.

There are a few counts of this clone. V usage is TRBV7-9 and J usage is TRBJ1-2, with a possible D match to TRBD1 (5 bases). CDR1 and CDR2 (germline): SEHNR, FQNEAQ (reference sequence). Trimming removed 4 bases at V and 7 bases at J, with 7 bases between. This CDR3 spans 11 amino acids. CDR3 coding DNA: TGTGCCAGCAGCTCAGGGTCTGGCTACACCTTC. This sequence encodes CASSSGSGYTF.

The rearrangement uses TRBV10-3 and TRBJ2-5; D gene unclear. There are 17 residues in the CDR3. V lost 6 bases to trimming and J lost 4 bases, with 24 bases between them. Germline V lookup: CDR1 ENHRY, CDR2 SYGVKD. The CDR3 protein is CAISALAPTVPPETQYF. The CDR3, as DNA: TGTGCCATCAGCGCACTTGCACCAACAGTCCCTCCAGAGACCCAGTACTTC.